Shown below are 28 T cell receptor beta chains from a single sample sequenced in a study of radiotherapy plus CTLA-4 blockade in lung cancer. This table comes from immunoSEQ multiplex PCR, and its TCRdb copy is limited to in-frame clones, with some not included. The sample carries 65,000 to 85,000 clones, roughly four fifths recorded once. Sequencing used peripheral blood, obtained from a patient treated with radiotherapy plus ipilimumab. Receptor source: a human donor with non-small cell lung cancer whose response to radiotherapy plus ipilimumab could not be evaluated. Some clones in this sample may be carry-over from other donors' samples.

V gene TRBV4-1 combines with J gene TRBJ1-2; TRBD1 aligns across 7 bases. This CDR3 has 15 amino acids. Per the germline V gene, CDR1 is MGHRA and CDR2 is YSYEKL. The trim removed 8 bases at V and 7 bases at J, leaving 16 bases unmatched. The CDR3 DNA follows: TGCGCCAGCTCTCCCCTAGGCCAGGGGGAAACTGGCTACACCTTC. Translation gives CASSPLGQGETGYTF.

V usage is TRBV10-3 and J usage is TRBJ2-5; TRBD1 matches 12 bases. Unmatched junction bases numbered 7, after V lost 5 bases and J lost 3 bases. This CDR3 is 16 amino acids long. Germline CDR1 ENHRY, CDR2 SYGVKD. CDR3 in DNA: TGTGCCATCAGTTCATTTGGGACAGGGGGCGAAGAGACCCAGTACTTC. Translating it yields CAISSFGTGGEETQYF.

The chain couples TRBV10-3 to TRBJ2-1; a possible D gene is TRBD2 (7 bases). Trimming took off 3 bases at V and 4 bases at J, with 16 bases between the two ends. The CDR3 sequence is 16 residues long. The germline CDR1 and CDR2 sequences are ENHRY and SYGVKD. The CDR3 sequence: CAISDVRGGLYNEQFF. The CDR3 DNA follows: TGTGCCATCAGTGATGTAAGGGGGGGCCTGTACAATGAGCAGTTCTTC.

The chain couples TRBV5-1 to TRBJ1-2, with 7 nucleotides matching TRBD1. J lost 7 bases, V lost 4 bases, and 13 bases had no gene match. The CDR3 loop spans 15 amino acids. Germline V lookup: CDR1 SGHRS, CDR2 YFSETQ. The CDR3, as DNA: TGCGCCAGCAGCCCCAGCCGGGACAGTAAGTCTGGCTACACCTTC. Its protein is CASSPSRDSKSGYTF.

The genes are TRBV6-1 and TRBJ1-2, with 12 bases matching TRBD1. This CDR3 comprises 16 residues. V shed 1 base and J 8 bases; nucleotides not matched to a gene: 8. Germline V gives CDR1 MNHNS, CDR2 SASEGT. The CDR3 DNA reads as TGTGCCAGCAGTGAAGTGGGGACAGGGGGCGCTTCCGGCTACACCTTC. Translated: CASSEVGTGGASGYTF.

V and J are TRBV28 and TRBJ1-2; TRBD1 matches 8 bases. The CDR3 is 15 residues long. The germline V gene has CDR1 MDHEN and CDR2 SYDVKM. With V trimmed by 5 bases and J by 5 bases, 10 bases remained unmatched. This chain's CDR3 is CASSEYRTGRYGYTF. For the CDR3, the DNA is TGTGCCAGCAGTGAGTATAGGACAGGGAGGTATGGCTACACCTTC.

The gene calls are TRBV5-1 and TRBJ2-2, with D unresolved. Germline-derived CDR1 and CDR2 are SGHRS and YFSETQ. The germline V and J ends were trimmed by 4 bases and 2 bases, with 3 bases remaining between them. The CDR3 consists of 12 residues. The CDR3 here is CASSTNTGELFF. CDR3 nucleotides: TGCGCCAGCAGCACTAACACCGGGGAGCTGTTTTTT. Together with reference TRBV5-1 and TRBJ2-2, the CDR3 gives the full variable domain: KAGVTQTPRYLIKTRGQQVTLSCSPISGHRSVSWYQQTPGQGLQFLFEYFSETQRNKGNFPGRFSGRQFSNSRSEMNVSTLELGDSALYLCASSTNTGELFFGEGSRLTVL.

This clone has just a few counts. This chain links TRBV28 with TRBJ1-4; D may be TRBD1 (5 bases). Germline CDR1 reads MDHEN; CDR2 reads SYDVKM. V was pared by 2 bases and J by 9 bases, with 16 bases between. CDR3 length: 15 residues. CDR3 in amino acids: CASSLGQGNFKKLFF. DNA for the CDR3: TGTGCCAGCAGTTTAGGCCAGGGCAACTTTAAAAAACTGTTTTTT.

The chain employs TRBV6-5 and TRBJ1-2; tentatively, D is TRBD1 (5 bases). CDR3 length: 14 amino acids. The V end lost 2 bases, the J end lost 4 bases, and 11 bases lay between the germline ends. CDR1 MNHEY and CDR2 SVGAGI come from the germline V gene. This chain's CDR3 is CASSYGAGPYGYTF. The CDR3, as DNA: TGTGCCAGCAGTTACGGCGCAGGGCCCTATGGCTACACCTTC.

V gene TRBV6-5 combines with J gene TRBJ1-2; D unclear. V gave up 6 bases and J gave up 8 bases, with 10 bases separating them. The CDR3 sequence is 11 residues long. In germline, CDR1 is MNHEY, CDR2 SVGAGI. The CDR3 spells CASRESRGYTF. In DNA, the CDR3 is TGTGCCAGCAGAGAGAGCAGGGGCTACACCTTC.

This chain joins TRBV6-4 and TRBJ1-1; D gene uncertain. Trimming stripped 3 bases from V and 0 bases from J, with 5 bases between. This CDR3 comprises 13 residues. Germline V lookup: CDR1 MRHNA, CDR2 SNTAGT. The CDR3 reads CASSDQMNTEAFF. In DNA, the CDR3 is TGTGCCAGCAGTGATCAAATGAACACTGAAGCTTTCTTT.

This chain connects TRBV18 to TRBJ2-3, with TRBD2 identical over 7 bases. V lost 3 bases and J lost 13; bases outside the gene matches: 10. The CDR3 has 13 amino acids. Germline CDR1 KGHSH, CDR2 LQKENI. CDR3 in amino acids: CASSPPGGPKEYF. The CDR3 DNA reads as TGTGCCAGCTCACCCCCGGGGGGACCGAAGGAGTATTTT.

The chain is built from TRBV28 and TRBJ1-1; possibly TRBD1 for D (5 bases). Germline lookup yields CDR1 MDHEN and CDR2 SYDVKM. The CDR3 is 13 amino acids. The V and J ends lost 4 bases and 6 bases respectively, with 12 bases between them. CDR3 region: CASSSLRGAEAFF. The CDR3 DNA reads TGTGCCAGCAGTTCCCTAAGGGGCGCTGAAGCTTTCTTT. Supplemented by reference TRBV28 and TRBJ1-1, the full variable domain reads DVKVTQSSRYLVKRTGEKVFLECVQDMDHENMFWYRQDPGLGLRLIYFSYDVKMKEKGDIPEGYSVSREKKERFSLILESASTNQTSMYLCASSSLRGAEAFFGQGTRLTVV.

This clone has just a few counts. V is TRBV27 and J is TRBJ1-1; D uncertain. Trimming removed 7 bases at V and 9 bases at J, with 12 bases between. The CDR3 is 11 residues long. Germline CDR1 and CDR2: MNHEY and SMNVEV (reference sequence). CDR3 bases: TGTGCCAGCACCTTAGGGAGCAAAGCTTTCTTT. Residues: CASTLGSKAFF.

The V and J genes are TRBV10-3 and TRBJ2-7, with TRBD1 matching 10 bases. There are 14 residues in the CDR3. After removal of 10 bases from V and 2 bases from J, the junction contained 8 bases not matched to a gene. Per germline, CDR1 ENHRY and CDR2 SYGVKD. The CDR3 coding sequence is TGTGCCACTTTACCCGGGACAGGGGCCTACGAGCAGTACTTC. Amino acid sequence: CATLPGTGAYEQYF.

This sequence joins TRBV5-1 and TRBJ2-3; 9 bases match TRBD2. The CDR3 covers 16 residues. V trimming: 9 bases; J trimming: 4 bases; junction bases outside the gene matches: 15. The germline V gene encodes CDR1 SGHRS and CDR2 YFSETQ. CDR3 protein: CATAPIVSGGSDTQYF. CDR3 in DNA: TGCGCCACCGCACCCATAGTAAGCGGGGGGTCAGATACGCAGTATTTT.

The rearrangement uses TRBV15 and TRBJ1-5, with 9 bases lining up with TRBD1. The germline gives CDR1 LNHNV, CDR2 YYDKDF (reference sequence). This CDR3 is built from 15 residues. Trimming removed 0 bases from V and 6 bases from J; junction bases left unmatched: 3. DNA for the CDR3: TGTGCCACCAGCAGAGATGGGACAGGGATTCAGCCCCAGCATTTT. Amino acids: CATSRDGTGIQPQHF.

The chain couples TRBV18 to TRBJ1-1, with 7 bases matching TRBD1. V was pared by 3 bases and J by 0 bases, with 7 bases of the junction left unmatched. The CDR3 runs to 16 residues. CDR1 and CDR2 (germline): KGHSH, LQKENI. The CDR3 spells CASSPRTGKLNTEAFF. Here the CDR3 DNA reads TGTGCCAGCTCACCCCGGACAGGAAAACTGAACACTGAAGCTTTCTTT. The whole variable domain, filled in from reference TRBV18 and TRBJ1-1, reads NAGVMQNPRHLVRRRGQEARLRCSPMKGHSHVYWYRQLPEEGLKFMVYLQKENIIDESGMPKERFSAEFPKEGPSILRIQQVVRGDSAAYFCASSPRTGKLNTEAFFGQGTRLTVV.

This CDR3 reads CASSYSGQRGAFF. Written as DNA, the CDR3 is TGTGCCAGCAGTTACTCAGGGCAAAGGGGAGCTTTCTTT. The chain joins TRBV6-5 to TRBJ1-1, with D maybe TRBD1 (5 bases). Trimming cost V 0 bases and J 10 bases, with 12 bases left between them. Germline CDR1 is MNHEY and CDR2 is SVGAGI. The CDR3 loop spans 13 amino acids.

This chain links TRBV6-6 with TRBJ2-7; 10 positions agree with TRBD1. The length of the CDR3 is 14 residues. V trimming: 2 bases; J trimming: 2 bases; junction bases outside the gene matches: 0. Germline CDR1 MNHNY, CDR2 SVGAGI (reference sequence). In nucleotides, the CDR3 is TGTGCCAGCAGTTACGGGACAGGGGCCTACGAGCAGTACTTC. The encoded protein is CASSYGTGAYEQYF.

This chain connects TRBV18 to TRBJ2-3; TRBD1 matches 7 bases. Trimming removed 4 bases from V and 1 base from J; junction bases left unmatched: 11. Germline V lookup: CDR1 KGHSH, CDR2 LQKENI. The CDR3 loop spans 17 amino acids. CDR3 sequence reads: CASSRSGQASGTDTQYF. As DNA, the CDR3 is TGTGCCAGCTCACGATCAGGACAGGCCTCTGGCACAGATACGCAGTATTTT.

The genes are TRBV30 and TRBJ1-2; 9 bases map to TRBD1. V trimming: 0 bases; J trimming: 5 bases; junction bases outside the gene matches: 4. Germline CDR1 reads GTSNPN; CDR2 reads SVGIG (reference sequence). The CDR3 sequence is 14 residues long. CDR3 in DNA: TGTGCCTGGAGTGTACAGGGGGCAGGGTATGGCTACACCTTC. It is translated as CAWSVQGAGYGYTF.

The J gene is TRBJ2-1, the V gene TRBV6-1; D perhaps matches TRBD1 (5 bases). Germline CDR1 is MNHNS and CDR2 is SASEGT. Trimming pared 5 bases from V and 8 bases from J, leaving 10 bases between. There are 12 residues in the CDR3. CDR3 nucleotide sequence: TGTGCCAGCAGTACCCAAGGGGATGAGCAGTTCTTC. Translation: CASSTQGDEQFF.

The rearrangement uses TRBV5-4 and TRBJ1-1; D gene unclear. This CDR3 spans 13 amino acids. The V and J ends lost 3 bases and 3 bases respectively, with 9 bases between them. Germline CDR1 reads SGHNT; CDR2 reads YYREEE (reference sequence). This CDR3 is CASSSGRDTEAFF. The DNA for the CDR3 is TGTGCCAGCAGCTCTGGGAGGGACACTGAAGCTTTCTTT.

The chain links TRBV28 to TRBJ1-5, with D perhaps TRBD1 (5 bases). V was clipped by 4 bases and J by 9 bases, with 16 bases between them. CDR3 length: 14 residues. Per the germline V gene, CDR1 is MDHEN and CDR2 is SYDVKM. This CDR3 reads CASSSRRGQGPQHF. In DNA form, the CDR3 reads TGTGCCAGCAGTTCACGACGAGGCCAGGGGCCCCAGCATTTT. The variable domain in full, with the rest retrieved from reference TRBV28 and TRBJ1-5, is DVKVTQSSRYLVKRTGEKVFLECVQDMDHENMFWYRQDPGLGLRLIYFSYDVKMKEKGDIPEGYSVSREKKERFSLILESASTNQTSMYLCASSSRRGQGPQHFGDGTRLSIL.

The chain carries TRBV9 and TRBJ1-2; 7 nucleotides match TRBD1. Trimming took 2 bases from V and 3 from J; bases not matched to a gene: 13. The germline gives CDR1 SGDLS, CDR2 YYNGEE. The CDR3 is 17 amino acids. Written as DNA, the CDR3 is TGTGCCAGCAGCGTCTCAACAGGGGCGGGGTTTGACTATGGCTACACCTTC. It translates to CASSVSTGAGFDYGYTF.

The chain employs TRBV9 and TRBJ2-2; 7 nucleotides match TRBD1. Germline CDR1 and CDR2: SGDLS and YYNGEE. CDR3 length: 16 amino acids. Trimming cost V 4 bases and J 5 bases; bases outside gene matches: 11. The CDR3 region has the DNA TGTGCCAGCAGCTCTTTTGACAGGGTGGGGACCGGGGAGCTGTTTTTT. Its protein is CASSSFDRVGTGELFF.

This chain joins TRBV2 and TRBJ1-6; 7 nucleotides match TRBD1. The V gene's germline CDR1 is SNHLY and CDR2 FYNNEI. The CDR3 length is 15 residues. The junction had 10 bases not matched to a gene; V was cut back by 8 bases and J by 6 bases. The CDR3 loop is CASPTGNPSNSPLHF. CDR3 in DNA: TGTGCCAGCCCGACAGGGAATCCGTCTAATTCACCCCTCCACTTT.